This TCR beta chain came from a study of T cells in Graves' hyperthyroidism and ophthalmopathy. This clonotype was observed at least ten times. Using RNA transcripts as the source, TCR beta CDR3 regions were amplified. TCR CDR3 underwent first-round RT-PCR with the HTBI primer set. MiXCR was run by TCRdb on the multiplex PCR reads, yielding one entry per CDR3 protein. The table shows under 400,000 distinct CDR3 sequences, with approximately 18% occurring only once. Used for diagnoses were clinical symptoms, serum thyroxine and TRAb, thyroid ultrasound and orbital computed tomography. V lost 5 bases and J 5 bases, leaving 7 bases between the germline ends. The CDR3 runs 11 residues. Per germline, CDR1 MGHDK and CDR2 SYGVNS.

The receptor was derived from a woman between 35 and 50 years old with Graves' ophthalmopathy. Sequenced sample: blood. V gene TRBV25-1 combines with J gene TRBJ2-7; unclear D gene. In DNA, the CDR3 is TGTGCCAGCAGTACCCGGGACGAGCAGTACTTC. Protein: CASSTRDEQYF.